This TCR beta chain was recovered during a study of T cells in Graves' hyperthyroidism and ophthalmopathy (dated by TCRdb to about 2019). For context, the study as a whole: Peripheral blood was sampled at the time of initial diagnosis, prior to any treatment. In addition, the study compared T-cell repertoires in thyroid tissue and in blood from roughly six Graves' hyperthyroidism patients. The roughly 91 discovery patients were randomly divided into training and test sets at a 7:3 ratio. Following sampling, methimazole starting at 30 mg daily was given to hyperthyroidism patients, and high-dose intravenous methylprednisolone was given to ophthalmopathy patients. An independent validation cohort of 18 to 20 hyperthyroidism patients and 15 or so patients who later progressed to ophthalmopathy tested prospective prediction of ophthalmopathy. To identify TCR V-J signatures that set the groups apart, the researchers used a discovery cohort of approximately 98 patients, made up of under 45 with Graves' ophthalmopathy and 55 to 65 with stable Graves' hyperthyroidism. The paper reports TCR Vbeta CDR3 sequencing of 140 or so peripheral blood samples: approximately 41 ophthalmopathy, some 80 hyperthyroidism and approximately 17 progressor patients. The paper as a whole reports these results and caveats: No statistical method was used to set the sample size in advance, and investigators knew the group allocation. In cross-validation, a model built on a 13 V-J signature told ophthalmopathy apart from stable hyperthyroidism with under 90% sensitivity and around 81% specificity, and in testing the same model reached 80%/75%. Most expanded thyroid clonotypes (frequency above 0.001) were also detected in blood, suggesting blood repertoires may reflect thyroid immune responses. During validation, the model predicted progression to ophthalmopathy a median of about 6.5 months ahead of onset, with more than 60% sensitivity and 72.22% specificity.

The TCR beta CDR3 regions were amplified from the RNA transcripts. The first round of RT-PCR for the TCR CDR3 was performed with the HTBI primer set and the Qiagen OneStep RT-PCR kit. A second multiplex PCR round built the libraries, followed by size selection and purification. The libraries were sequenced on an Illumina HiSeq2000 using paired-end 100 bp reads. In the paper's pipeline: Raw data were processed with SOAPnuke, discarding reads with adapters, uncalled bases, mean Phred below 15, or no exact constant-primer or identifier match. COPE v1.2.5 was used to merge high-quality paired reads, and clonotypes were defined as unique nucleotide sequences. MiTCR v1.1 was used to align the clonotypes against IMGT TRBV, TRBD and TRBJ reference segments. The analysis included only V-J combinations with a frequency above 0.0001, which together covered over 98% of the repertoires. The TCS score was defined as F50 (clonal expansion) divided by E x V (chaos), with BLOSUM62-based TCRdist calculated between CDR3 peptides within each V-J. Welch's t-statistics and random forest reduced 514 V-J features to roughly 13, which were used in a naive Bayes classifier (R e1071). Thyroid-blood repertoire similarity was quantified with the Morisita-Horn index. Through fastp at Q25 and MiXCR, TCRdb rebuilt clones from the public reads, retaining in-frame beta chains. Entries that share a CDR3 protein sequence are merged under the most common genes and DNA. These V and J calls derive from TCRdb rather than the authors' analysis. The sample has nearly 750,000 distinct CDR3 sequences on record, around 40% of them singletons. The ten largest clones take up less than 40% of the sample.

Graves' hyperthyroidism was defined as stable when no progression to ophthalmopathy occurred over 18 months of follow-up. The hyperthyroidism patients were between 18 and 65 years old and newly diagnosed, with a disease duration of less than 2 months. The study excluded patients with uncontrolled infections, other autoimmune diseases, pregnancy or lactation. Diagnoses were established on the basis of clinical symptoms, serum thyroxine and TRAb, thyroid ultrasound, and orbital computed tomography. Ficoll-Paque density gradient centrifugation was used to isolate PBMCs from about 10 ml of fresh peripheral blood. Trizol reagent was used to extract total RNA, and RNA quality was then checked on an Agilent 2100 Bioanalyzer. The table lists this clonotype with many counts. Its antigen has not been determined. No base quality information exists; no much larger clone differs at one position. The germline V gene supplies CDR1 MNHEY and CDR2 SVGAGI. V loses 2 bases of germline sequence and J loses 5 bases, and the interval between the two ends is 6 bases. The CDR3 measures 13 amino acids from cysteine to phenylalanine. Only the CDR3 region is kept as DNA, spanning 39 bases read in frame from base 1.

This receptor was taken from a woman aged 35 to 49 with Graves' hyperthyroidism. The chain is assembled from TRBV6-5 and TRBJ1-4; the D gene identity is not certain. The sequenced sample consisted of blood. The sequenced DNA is TGTGCCAGCAGTTACGTACAGAATGAAAAACTGTTTTTT. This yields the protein CASSYVQNEKLFF.